The 17 T cell receptor beta chains listed next were all sequenced from one sample in a study of T cell clonality in common variable immunodeficiency. Sequencing used immunoSEQ multiplex PCR; TCRdb keeps in-frame clones, though not all of them. The sample yields 40,000 to 60,000 clones, without any singletons. Source material: peripheral blood mononuclear cells. Receptors originate from a person between 18 and 75 years old in good health.

This clone was detected many times. The read finishes 3 residues shy of the CDR3 end, and the germline J gene is used to complete it. The chain combines TRBV14 with TRBJ2-1; D gene unclear. The germline gives CDR1 SGHDN, CDR2 FVKESK. The CDR3 sequence is 13 residues long. V was cut by 4 bases and J by 3 bases, with 7 bases left in between. CDR3 DNA, as far as it was read: TGTGCCAGCAGCCTACTTGGCTACAATGAG. This sequence encodes CASSLLGYNE. The full CDR3 protein reads CASSLLGYNEQFF.

This clone was found many times. CDR3 residues: CASSGQLQETQYF. The CDR3 DNA, read in part, is TGTGCCAGCAGCGGACAGTTACAAGAGACC. The genes are TRBV13 and TRBJ2-5; D may be TRBD1 (6 bases). The CDR3 end is not reached by the read, which stops 3 residues before it; the germline J gene fills it in. V gave up 5 bases and J gave up 2 bases, with 9 bases separating them. The CDR3 consists of 13 residues. Germline CDR1 and CDR2: PRHDT and FYEKMQ (reference sequence).

This clone appeared a few times. The read finishes 3 residues shy of the CDR3 end, and the germline J gene is used to complete it. This specimen includes other DNA sequences encoding the same CDR3. The genes are TRBV18 and TRBJ1-2; a possible D gene is TRBD1 (5 bases). Germline V gives CDR1 KGHSH, CDR2 LQKENI. Trimming took off 3 bases at V and 6 bases at J, with 11 bases between the two ends. The CDR3 is 13 residues long. The CDR3 here is CASSPREGDGYTF. The CDR3 bases that were read are TGTGCCAGCTCACCCAGGGAGGGAGATGGC.

Of note for this clone: The read ends 3 residues shy of where the CDR3 ends; the end is completed using the germline J gene. Other DNA sequences within the sample encode an identical CDR3. This chain links TRBV18 with TRBJ1-3; TRBD1 matches at 11 bases. Per the germline V gene, CDR1 is KGHSH and CDR2 is LQKENI. V lost 4 bases, J lost 0 bases, and 2 bases stayed unmatched. This CDR3 has 16 residues. CDR3: CASSRDRGNSGNTIYF. CDR3 DNA, as far as it was read: TGTGCCAGCTCACGGGACAGGGGGAACTCTGGAAACACC. The whole variable domain, remainder taken from reference TRBV18 and TRBJ1-3, is NAGVMQNPRHLVRRRGQEARLRCSPMKGHSHVYWYRQLPEEGLKFMVYLQKENIIDESGMPKERFSAEFPKEGPSILRIQQVVRGDSAAYFCASSRDRGNSGNTIYFGEGSWLTVV.

This clone was observed a handful of times. Sequencing ends 3 residues short of the CDR3 end; the germline J gene provides the rest. J is TRBJ1-2 and V is TRBV7-6; D possibly corresponds to TRBD1 (5 bases). The CDR3 runs to 14 residues. Germline V CDR1 and CDR2: SGHVS, FNYEAQ. CDR3 bases read: TGTGCCAGCAGCTTTGCCGGAGGGGAGGGCGGC. Encoded protein: CASSFAGGEGG. The whole CDR3 protein reads CASSFAGGEGGYTF.

About this clone itself: The observed sequence ends 3 residues before the CDR3 terminus, with the missing tail filled in from the germline J gene. The chain combines TRBV6-2 or TRBV6-3 with TRBJ1-5; 7 nucleotides line up with TRBD1. V was pared by 6 bases and J by 3 bases, with 5 bases of the junction left unmatched. The CDR3 has 14 residues. Germline CDR1 MNHEY, CDR2 SVGEGT. Partial CDR3 DNA: TGTGCCAGCAGACACGGACAGGACAATCAGCCC. Protein product: CASRHGQDNQP. The full-length CDR3 reads as CASRHGQDNQPQHF.

This clone was counted at least ten times. The read comes to an end 3 residues before the CDR3 does, leaving the germline J gene to fill in the end. The J gene is TRBJ2-1, the V gene TRBV7-8; the D gene is possibly TRBD1 (6 bases). This CDR3 comprises 14 residues. Trimming stripped 4 bases from V and 9 bases from J, with 16 bases between. The germline gives CDR1 SGHVS, CDR2 FQNEAQ. The CDR3 DNA, read in part, is TGTGCCAGCAGCTCGACCCACAGGGTCGGTGAG. It is translated as CASSSTHRVGE. The full CDR3 is CASSSTHRVGEQFF.

This clone was seen repeatedly, ten times or more. The CDR3: CASIVDRGRYEQYF. CDR3 bases read: TGTGCCAGCATTGTAGACAGGGGGCGTTACGAG. The rearrangement joins TRBV2 to TRBJ2-7; the match to TRBD1 covers 10 bases. The read falls 3 residues short of the CDR3 end, and the missing part is taken from the germline J gene. This CDR3 spans 14 amino acids. In germline, CDR1 is SNHLY, CDR2 FYNNEI. V shed 7 bases and J 4 bases; nucleotides not matched to a gene: 7.

This clone was counted many times. The observed sequence ends 3 residues before the CDR3 terminus, with the missing tail filled in from the germline J gene. The chain carries TRBV19 and TRBJ2-7; 8 nucleotides line up with TRBD1. There are 15 residues in the CDR3. V lost 2 bases to trimming and J lost 3 bases; unmatched junction nucleotides: 6. Germline CDR1 reads LNHDA; CDR2 reads SQIVND (reference sequence). CDR3 region: CASSISPGTGYEQYF. Partial CDR3 DNA: TGTGCCAGTAGTATATCCCCCGGGACAGGCTACGAG.

The table lists this clone with many counts. The CDR3 end lies 3 residues beyond the end of the read and is filled in from the germline J gene. The chain couples TRBV18 to TRBJ2-2, with TRBD1 as a possible D gene (6 bases). V was pared by 3 bases and J by 6 bases, with 11 bases between. The V gene's germline CDR1 is KGHSH and CDR2 LQKENI. The CDR3 runs 14 residues. The CDR3 sequence: CASSPNRQAGELFF. The DNA read from the CDR3 is TGTGCCAGCTCACCGAACCGACAGGCCGGGGAG.

This clone was seen at least ten times. The CDR3 end lies 3 residues beyond the end of the read and is filled in from the germline J gene. The rearrangement links TRBV5-6 to TRBJ2-5, with 10 bases identical to TRBD2. With V trimmed by 4 bases and J by 4 bases, 4 bases remained unmatched. Germline V gene sequence: CDR1 SGHDT, CDR2 YYEEEE. The CDR3 runs 14 residues. The DNA read from the CDR3 is TGTGCCAGCAGCGCCGCTAGCGGGGGAGAGACC. It codes for CASSAASGGET. The full CDR3 is CASSAASGGETQYF.

This clone was detected many times. The read gets to within 3 residues of the CDR3 end, and the germline J gene fills in the rest. V and J are TRBV19 and TRBJ2-1, with TRBD1 matching 10 bases. Germline V gives CDR1 LNHDA, CDR2 SQIVND (reference sequence). CDR3 length equals 15 residues. J gave up 3 bases and V 3 bases, and 2 bases lay outside the gene matches. Incomplete CDR3 DNA: TGTGCCAGTAGTATCCGGGACAGGGGCTACAATGAG. It specifies CASSIRDRGYNE. The whole CDR3 protein reads CASSIRDRGYNEQFF.

Concerning this clone: The read is 3 residues too short to cover the CDR3 end, so that end is filled in from the germline J gene. The chain has TRBV19 and TRBJ1-1; D is undetermined. The CDR3 totals 11 residues. Germline CDR1 LNHDA, CDR2 SQIVND (reference sequence). Trimming cost V 6 bases and J 5 bases, with 7 bases left between them. CDR3: CASSLRTEAFF. The CDR3 DNA, read in part, is TGTGCCAGTAGCTTAAGGACTGAA. Based on the CDR3 plus reference TRBV19 and TRBJ1-1, the full variable domain is DGGITQSPKYLFRKEGQNVTLSCEQNLNHDAMYWYRQDPGQGLRLIYYSQIVNDFQKGDIAEGYSVSREKKESFPLTVTSAQKNPTAFYLCASSLRTEAFFGQGTRLTVV.

The table lists this clone with many counts. From the germline J gene comes the end of the CDR3, since the read stops 3 residues before it. The genes are TRBV28 and TRBJ2-1, with 7 bases lining up with TRBD2. The J segment lost 8 bases and the V segment lost 3 bases, leaving 7 bases of the junction unmatched. Germline V lookup: CDR1 MDHEN, CDR2 SYDVKM. The CDR3 spans 14 residues. CDR3 amino acids: CASSFYGGVDEQFF. Partial CDR3 DNA: TGTGCCAGCAGTTTTTATGGGGGGGTCGATGAG.

This clone showed up many times. The sequence runs out 3 residues before the end of the CDR3; the remainder is reconstructed from the germline J gene. The chain is built from TRBV6-2 or TRBV6-3 and TRBJ2-2; 9 bases are shared with TRBD2. Germline V lookup: CDR1 MNHEY, CDR2 SVGEGT. V shed 6 bases and J 6 bases; nucleotides not matched to a gene: 8. This CDR3 spans 15 amino acids. CDR3 DNA (partial): TGTGCCAGCAGCCGCGGGGGGGCCCTCCCCGGGGAG. It codes for CASSRGGALPGE. The CDR3 in its entirety is CASSRGGALPGELFF.

This clone was seen repeatedly, ten times or more. The CDR3 extends 3 residues past the end of the read, so its final part is completed from the germline J gene. The J gene is TRBJ2-2, the V gene TRBV7-8, with D possibly TRBD2 on 5 matching bases. The CDR3 totals 14 residues. With 4 bases removed from V and 5 bases from J, the gap between germline ends came to 11 bases. Per germline, CDR1 SGHVS and CDR2 FQNEAQ. The CDR3 region is CASSSTRSTGELFF. The sequenced part of the CDR3 DNA is TGTGCCAGCAGCTCCACTAGGTCTACCGGGGAG.

This clone has at least ten counts. The DNA read from the CDR3 is TGTGCCAGCAGCCCGCCAACAGGGGCGACCTATGGT. Protein sequence: CASSPPTGATYG. The whole CDR3 protein is CASSPPTGATYGQYF. This rearrangement joins TRBV5-6 to TRBJ2-4, with 7 bases aligning to TRBD1. Read coverage stops 3 residues before the CDR3 terminus; the germline J gene supplies the remainder. The germline CDR1 and CDR2 sequences are SGHDT and YYEEEE. The CDR3 loop spans 15 amino acids.